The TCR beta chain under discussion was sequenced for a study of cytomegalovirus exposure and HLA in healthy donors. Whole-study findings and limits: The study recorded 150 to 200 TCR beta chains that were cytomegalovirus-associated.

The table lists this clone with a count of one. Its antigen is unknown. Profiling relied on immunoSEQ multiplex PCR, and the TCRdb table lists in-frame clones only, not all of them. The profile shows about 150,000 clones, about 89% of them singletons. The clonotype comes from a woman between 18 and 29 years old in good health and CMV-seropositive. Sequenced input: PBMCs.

This CDR3 is CASSPSGTVGNEQFF. The CDR3 bases are TGTGCCAGCAGCCCTAGCGGGACCGTCGGTAATGAGCAGTTCTTC. This chain links TRBV7-9 with TRBJ2-1; 9 bases agree with TRBD2. The CDR3 runs to 15 residues. J gave up 7 bases and V 5 bases, and 9 bases lay outside the gene matches. Germline loops: CDR1 SEHNR, CDR2 FQNEAQ (reference sequence).